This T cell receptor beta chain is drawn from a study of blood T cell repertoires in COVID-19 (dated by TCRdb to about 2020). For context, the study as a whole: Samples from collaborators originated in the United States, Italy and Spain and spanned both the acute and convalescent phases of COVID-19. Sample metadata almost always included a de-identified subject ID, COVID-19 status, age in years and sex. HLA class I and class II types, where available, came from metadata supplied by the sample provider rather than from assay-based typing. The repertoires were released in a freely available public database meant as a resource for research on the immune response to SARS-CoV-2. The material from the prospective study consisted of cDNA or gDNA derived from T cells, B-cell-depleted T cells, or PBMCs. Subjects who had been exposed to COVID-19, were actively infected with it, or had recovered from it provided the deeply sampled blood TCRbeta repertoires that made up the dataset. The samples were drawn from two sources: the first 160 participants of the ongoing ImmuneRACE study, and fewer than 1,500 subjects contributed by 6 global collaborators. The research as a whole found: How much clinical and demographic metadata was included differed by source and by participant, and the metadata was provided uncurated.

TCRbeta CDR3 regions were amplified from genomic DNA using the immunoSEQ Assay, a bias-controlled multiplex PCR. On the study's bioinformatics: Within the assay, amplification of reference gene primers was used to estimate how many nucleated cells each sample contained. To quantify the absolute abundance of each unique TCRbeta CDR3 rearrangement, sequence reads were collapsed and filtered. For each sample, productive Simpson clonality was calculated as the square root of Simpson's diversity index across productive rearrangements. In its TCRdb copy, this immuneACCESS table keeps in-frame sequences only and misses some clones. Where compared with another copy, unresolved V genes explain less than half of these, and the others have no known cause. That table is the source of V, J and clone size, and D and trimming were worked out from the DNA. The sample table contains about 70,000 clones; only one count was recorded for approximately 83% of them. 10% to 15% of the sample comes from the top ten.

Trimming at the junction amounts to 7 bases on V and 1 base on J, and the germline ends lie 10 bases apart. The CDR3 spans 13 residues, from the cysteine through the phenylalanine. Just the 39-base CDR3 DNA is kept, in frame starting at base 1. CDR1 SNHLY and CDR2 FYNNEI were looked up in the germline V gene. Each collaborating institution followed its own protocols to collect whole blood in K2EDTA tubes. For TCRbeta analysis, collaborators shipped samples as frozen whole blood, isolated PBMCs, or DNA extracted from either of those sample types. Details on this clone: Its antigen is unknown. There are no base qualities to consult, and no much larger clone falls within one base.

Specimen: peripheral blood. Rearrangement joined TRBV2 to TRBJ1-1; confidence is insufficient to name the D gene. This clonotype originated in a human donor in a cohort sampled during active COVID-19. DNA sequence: TGTGCCAGCATTCGAACAGAGAACACTGAAGCTTTCTTT. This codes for CASIRTENTEAFF.